The clone carrying this T cell receptor (beta chain) was counted at least ten times. The source of the sample is a study of identical twins. From the 5' RACE reads, TCRdb called clonotypes with MiXCR, one entry per CDR3 protein. The repertoire includes some 730,000 distinct CDR3 sequences, roughly 20% of them detected once, and 13% sits in the top ten. V shed 0 bases and J shed 2 bases, with 8 bases lying between them. The CDR3 length is 15 residues. Germline loops: CDR1 ENHRY, CDR2 SYGVKD. The same data also went into a second study, on T cells expressing NK-cell markers.

What was sequenced was PBMCs. The receptor was derived from a woman under 30 in good health. The chain combines TRBV10-3 with TRBJ1-3, with D possibly matching TRBD1 (6 bases). The CDR3 is CAISESRQAGNTIYF. CDR3 DNA sequence: TGTGCCATCAGTGAGTCGAGACAGGCTGGAAACACCATATATTTT.